This note documents a single TCR beta chain sequence. The naive CD8 fraction comprised CD45RO-negative cells positively selected for CCR7 and excluded terminally differentiated effector memory CD45RA+ cells. All donors were healthy HIV-negative adults lacking recent acute infections or vaccinations. The source of the sample is a study of shared clonotypes between healthy human individuals. Germline loops: CDR1 SGHRS, CDR2 YFSETQ. The CDR3 extends over 11 amino acids. The V end was cut by 5 bases, the J end by 5 bases, with 7 bases between. Libraries were prepared by immunoSEQ multiplex PCR; TCRdb keeps only in-frame clonotypes and omits some of them. The sample carries about 2.2 million clones, just over 90% recorded once.

The chain carries TRBV5-1 and TRBJ2-5; TRBD2 might be the D (6 bases). The specimen was naive CD8+ T cells from PBMCs. The receptor comes from a man younger than 35 in good health. Some clones in this sample may be carry-over from other donors' samples. In DNA form, the CDR3 reads TGCGCCAGCAGGGGGGGTGAGACCCAGTACTTC. Protein sequence: CASRGGETQYF.